Reported below is one T cell receptor beta chain. Only in-frame clones appear in the TCRdb table, and some are missing; sequencing was by immunoSEQ multiplex PCR. The sample includes hundreds of thousands of clones, nearly 95% seen only once; the top ten take approximately 25%. The sample belongs to a study of shared clonotypes between healthy human individuals. CD8 cells classed as naive were CD45RO-negative and positively selected for CCR7, excluding terminally differentiated effector memory CD45RA+ cells. Per the germline V gene, CDR1 is MNHNS and CDR2 is SASEGT. The CDR3 consists of 15 residues. Trimming at V came to 11 bases and at J to 4 bases, leaving 15 bases not matched to a gene.

The source material was naive CD8+ T cells sorted from blood. This TCR came from a man aged 30 to 39 in good health. The chain carries TRBV6-1 and TRBJ2-7; TRBD1 matches at 9 bases. CDR3 region: CAGGAAGQGIYEQYF. DNA for the CDR3: TGTGCCGGGGGTGCGGCGGGACAGGGAATTTACGAGCAGTACTTC.